The rows below give T cell receptor beta chains drawn from one sample of a study of CD8 T cells in ankylosing spondylitis. TCRdb reprocessed the 5' RACE reads with MiXCR, giving one entry per CDR3 protein. The sample records 250,000 to 350,000 distinct CDR3 sequences, roughly 20% being singletons. The specimen sequenced was blood, either unsorted or a sorted T cell fraction (not recorded which). These receptor sequences come from a female donor with ankylosing spondylitis or in good health (not recorded which). CDR3s include the opening cysteine and the closing phenylalanine or tryptophan. Fields, in order: CDR3 length, J gene, D gene, V gene, clone size, CDR3 protein, CDR3 DNA. The D gene is left open where the match is weak. Size is stated for part of the rows, as once, few or many counts, or as a class when the clone is expanded.

>14|TRBJ1-2|TRBD1|TRBV20-1|few
CSATRGQGRYGYTF
TGCAGTGCTACGAGGGGACAGGGAAGGTATGGCTACACCTTC
>15|TRBJ2-5|.|TRBV12-3/TRBV12-4|many
CASSLVRGQGETQYF
TGTGCCAGCAGTTTAGTCCGGGGGCAAGGGGAGACCCAGTACTTC
>12|TRBJ1-2|.|TRBV30|few
CAWSPGAYGYTF
TGTGCCTGGAGTCCCGGGGCCTATGGCTACACCTTC
>12|TRBJ1-3|.|TRBV7-2|many
CASSESRNTIYF
TGTGCCAGCAGCGAGTCGCGAAACACCATATATTTT
>14|TRBJ2-7|.|TRBV27|.
CASSLSRVPSEQYF
TGTGCCAGCAGTTTATCAAGAGTTCCTTCCGAGCAGTACTTC
>17|TRBJ2-1|TRBD2|TRBV4-2|few
CASSQTRGTGGGDEQFF
TGTGCCAGCAGCCAAACGCGTGGTACGGGAGGCGGCGATGAGCAGTTCTTC
>15|TRBJ2-1|TRBD1|TRBV29-1|few
CSVDADRATYNEQFF
TGCAGCGTTGATGCGGACAGGGCGACCTACAATGAGCAGTTCTTC
>14|TRBJ2-2|.|TRBV5-1|many
CASSSTLNTGELFF
TGCGCCAGCAGCTCGACCCTCAACACCGGGGAGCTGTTTTTT
>13|TRBJ2-7|.|TRBV5-6|.
CASTNRPLYEQYF
TGTGCCAGCACCAATCGGCCCTTATACGAGCAGTACTTC
>16|TRBJ2-2|.|TRBV28|few
CASSLPRSAGTGELFF
TGTGCCAGCAGCTTACCCCGCAGCGCCGGGACCGGGGAGCTGTTTTTT
>15|TRBJ2-3|.|TRBV6-1|few
CASSITGTSTDTQYF
TGTGCCAGCAGTATAACCGGGACCAGCACAGATACGCAGTATTTT
>14|TRBJ2-1|.|TRBV4-3|.
CASSQDPGRHEQFF
TGCGCCAGCAGCCAAGATCCAGGTAGACATGAGCAGTTCTTC
>14|TRBJ2-1|.|TRBV10-3|.
CATRKVVYTHEQFF
TGTGCCACAAGGAAGGTTGTATACACCCATGAGCAGTTCTTC
>13|TRBJ2-3|.|TRBV10-3|.
CATRPSGTDTQYF
TGTGCCACCCGCCCCTCTGGCACAGATACGCAGTATTTT
>16|TRBJ2-3|TRBD2|TRBV19|.
CASSIGLAGGEDTQYF
TGTGCCAGTAGTATAGGACTAGCGGGAGGCGAAGATACGCAGTATTTT
>17|TRBJ2-4|TRBD2|TRBV12-3/TRBV12-4|.
CASSAGTSRRAKNIQYF
TGTGCCAGCAGTGCCGGGACTAGCCGCAGAGCCAAAAACATTCAGTACTTC
>13|TRBJ1-2|.|TRBV7-7|few
CASSSWGHYGYTF
TGTGCTAGCAGCTCGTGGGGGCACTATGGCTACACCTTC
>15|TRBJ2-2|.|TRBV4-2|.
CASSQVLAKVGELFF
TGTGCCAGCAGCCAAGTTCTAGCGAAGGTTGGGGAGCTGTTTTTT
>15|TRBJ2-7|TRBD1|TRBV7-2|.
CASSRGQRLSYEQYF
TGTGCCAGCAGCCGGGGACAGCGACTCTCCTACGAGCAGTACTTC
>15|TRBJ2-5|TRBD2|TRBV4-3|.
CASSQRAGGQETQYF
TGCGCCAGCAGCCAGCGAGCGGGAGGGCAAGAGACCCAGTACTTC
>12|TRBJ2-5|.|TRBV20-1|few
CSARDDQETQYF
TGCAGTGCTAGAGATGACCAAGAGACCCAGTACTTC
>14|TRBJ2-3|TRBD2|TRBV7-2|few
CASSPTSGLDTQYF
TGTGCCAGCAGCCCTACTAGCGGTTTGGATACGCAGTATTTT
>15|TRBJ2-1|TRBD1|TRBV5-4|few
CASSLRDRVINEQFF
TGTGCCAGCAGCTTGAGGGACAGGGTTATCAATGAGCAGTTCTTC
>10|TRBJ2-7|.|TRBV20-1|.
CSASPYEQYF
TGCAGTGCTTCTCCTTACGAGCAGTACTTC
>13|TRBJ1-5|.|TRBV19|many
CASIGRGNQPQHF
TGTGCCAGTATCGGGCGGGGCAATCAGCCCCAGCATTTT
>16|TRBJ1-3|.|TRBV5-1|many
CASSLAQPHSGNTIYF
TGCGCCAGCAGCTTGGCTCAGCCTCACTCTGGAAACACCATATATTTT
>14|TRBJ2-4|.|TRBV12-3/TRBV12-4|.
CASSLSVAKNIQYF
TGTGCCAGCAGTTTGTCCGTAGCCAAAAACATTCAGTACTTC
>15|TRBJ2-3|TRBD2|TRBV20-1|.
CSAPPGTSGTDTQYF
TGCAGTGCTCCCCCAGGGACTAGCGGCACAGATACGCAGTATTTT
>16|TRBJ2-7|.|TRBV4-3|few
CASSQVGSGKQNEQYF
TGCGCCAGCAGCCAAGTCGGGTCAGGAAAGCAGAACGAGCAGTACTTC
>14|TRBJ2-7|TRBD2|TRBV29-1|few
CSVRASGRAGEQYF
TGCAGCGTTAGAGCGAGCGGGAGGGCGGGCGAGCAGTACTTC
>10|TRBJ1-2|.|TRBV28|few
CASGSYGYTF
TGTGCCAGCGGATCCTATGGCTACACCTTC
>16|TRBJ1-2|.|TRBV12-3/TRBV12-4|many
CASSYFQGSRSYGYTF
TGTGCCAGCAGTTACTTTCAAGGGTCAAGGTCTTATGGCTACACCTTC
>15|TRBJ2-5|.|TRBV7-9|.
CASSSPGSRGETQYF
TGTGCCAGCAGCTCCCCGGGTAGCAGGGGAGAGACCCAGTACTTC
>14|TRBJ1-2|.|TRBV29-1|many
CSVEFGPGLEGYTF
TGCAGCGTTGAGTTCGGGCCGGGGTTGGAGGGCTACACCTTC
>20|TRBJ2-2|TRBD2|TRBV9|.
CAGRTSGPSALPLNTGELFF
TGTGCCGGACGGACTAGCGGACCTTCGGCGTTACCCCTCAACACCGGGGAGCTGTTTTTT
>14|TRBJ1-5|TRBD1|TRBV4-3|.
CASSQDRVNQPQHF
TGCGCCAGCAGCCAGGACAGGGTGAATCAGCCCCAGCATTTT
>13|TRBJ1-1|.|TRBV13|few
CASSRRGGTEAFF
TGTGCCAGCAGCCGTAGAGGGGGCACTGAAGCTTTCTTT
>13|TRBJ2-1|TRBD1|TRBV20-1|few
CSVLNRGISEQFF
TGCAGTGTCCTCAACAGGGGGATCAGTGAGCAGTTCTTC
>16|TRBJ2-3|.|TRBV7-6|.
CASSLAGRGRTDTQYF
TGTGCCAGCAGCTTAGCGGGACGGGGACGCACAGATACGCAGTATTTT
>13|TRBJ1-1|.|TRBV29-1|.
CSVERPVNTEAFF
TGCAGCGTTGAACGCCCGGTGAACACTGAAGCTTTCTTT
>15|TRBJ2-1|TRBD2|TRBV5-6|.
CASSLSSGSRDEQFF
TGTGCCAGCAGCTTGAGTAGCGGGAGTAGGGATGAGCAGTTCTTC
>14|TRBJ1-1|.|TRBV3-1|.
CASSQASGRGRAFF
TGTGCCAGCAGCCAAGCATCAGGTAGGGGAAGAGCTTTCTTT
>13|TRBJ1-1|.|TRBV29-1|few
CSVEEGGNTEAFF
TGCAGCGTTGAAGAGGGAGGGAACACTGAAGCTTTCTTT
>14|TRBJ1-1|.|TRBV7-6|.
CASSLVSGNTEAFF
TGTGCCAGCAGCTTAGTCTCTGGGAACACTGAAGCTTTCTTT
>12|TRBJ1-1|TRBD1|TRBV10-3|many
CAISEPGGAAFF
TGTGCCATCAGTGAACCAGGGGGTGCAGCTTTCTTT
>17|TRBJ1-3|.|TRBV10-3|few
CAISEYFSPGRRNTIYF
TGTGCCATCAGTGAGTACTTTAGCCCTGGGCGGAGAAACACCATATATTTT
>15|TRBJ2-6|.|TRBV5-1|.
CASSSLGPGANVLTF
TGCGCCAGCAGCTCCCTGGGCCCTGGGGCCAACGTCCTGACTTTC
>13|TRBJ2-3|TRBD1|TRBV24-1|few
CATSGQSTDTQYF
TGTGCCACATCGGGACAGAGCACAGATACGCAGTATTTT
>13|TRBJ1-5|TRBD1|TRBV7-7|.
CASSADRDSPQHF
TGTGCTAGCAGCGCAGACAGGGATAGCCCCCAGCATTTT
>15|TRBJ2-3|TRBD2|TRBV12-3/TRBV12-4|.
CASSPFSGSTDTQYF
TGTGCCAGCAGTCCATTTAGCGGGAGCACAGATACGCAGTATTTT
>15|TRBJ2-3|TRBD2|TRBV7-2|.
CASSSAGLAIDTQYF
TGTGCCAGCAGCTCGGCGGGACTAGCAATAGATACGCAGTATTTT
>14|TRBJ2-1|.|TRBV9|.
CASSPKVGGIEQFF
TGTGCCAGCAGCCCGAAGGTAGGAGGTATCGAGCAGTTCTTC
>18|TRBJ2-2|TRBD2|TRBV7-3|once
CASSSTPTSGRGPGELFF
TGTGCCAGCAGCTCTACCCCGACTAGCGGGAGAGGCCCCGGGGAGCTGTTTTTT
>13|TRBJ2-1|.|TRBV5-4|few
CASSLEASREQFF
TGTGCCAGCAGCTTGGAGGCCTCCCGGGAGCAGTTCTTC